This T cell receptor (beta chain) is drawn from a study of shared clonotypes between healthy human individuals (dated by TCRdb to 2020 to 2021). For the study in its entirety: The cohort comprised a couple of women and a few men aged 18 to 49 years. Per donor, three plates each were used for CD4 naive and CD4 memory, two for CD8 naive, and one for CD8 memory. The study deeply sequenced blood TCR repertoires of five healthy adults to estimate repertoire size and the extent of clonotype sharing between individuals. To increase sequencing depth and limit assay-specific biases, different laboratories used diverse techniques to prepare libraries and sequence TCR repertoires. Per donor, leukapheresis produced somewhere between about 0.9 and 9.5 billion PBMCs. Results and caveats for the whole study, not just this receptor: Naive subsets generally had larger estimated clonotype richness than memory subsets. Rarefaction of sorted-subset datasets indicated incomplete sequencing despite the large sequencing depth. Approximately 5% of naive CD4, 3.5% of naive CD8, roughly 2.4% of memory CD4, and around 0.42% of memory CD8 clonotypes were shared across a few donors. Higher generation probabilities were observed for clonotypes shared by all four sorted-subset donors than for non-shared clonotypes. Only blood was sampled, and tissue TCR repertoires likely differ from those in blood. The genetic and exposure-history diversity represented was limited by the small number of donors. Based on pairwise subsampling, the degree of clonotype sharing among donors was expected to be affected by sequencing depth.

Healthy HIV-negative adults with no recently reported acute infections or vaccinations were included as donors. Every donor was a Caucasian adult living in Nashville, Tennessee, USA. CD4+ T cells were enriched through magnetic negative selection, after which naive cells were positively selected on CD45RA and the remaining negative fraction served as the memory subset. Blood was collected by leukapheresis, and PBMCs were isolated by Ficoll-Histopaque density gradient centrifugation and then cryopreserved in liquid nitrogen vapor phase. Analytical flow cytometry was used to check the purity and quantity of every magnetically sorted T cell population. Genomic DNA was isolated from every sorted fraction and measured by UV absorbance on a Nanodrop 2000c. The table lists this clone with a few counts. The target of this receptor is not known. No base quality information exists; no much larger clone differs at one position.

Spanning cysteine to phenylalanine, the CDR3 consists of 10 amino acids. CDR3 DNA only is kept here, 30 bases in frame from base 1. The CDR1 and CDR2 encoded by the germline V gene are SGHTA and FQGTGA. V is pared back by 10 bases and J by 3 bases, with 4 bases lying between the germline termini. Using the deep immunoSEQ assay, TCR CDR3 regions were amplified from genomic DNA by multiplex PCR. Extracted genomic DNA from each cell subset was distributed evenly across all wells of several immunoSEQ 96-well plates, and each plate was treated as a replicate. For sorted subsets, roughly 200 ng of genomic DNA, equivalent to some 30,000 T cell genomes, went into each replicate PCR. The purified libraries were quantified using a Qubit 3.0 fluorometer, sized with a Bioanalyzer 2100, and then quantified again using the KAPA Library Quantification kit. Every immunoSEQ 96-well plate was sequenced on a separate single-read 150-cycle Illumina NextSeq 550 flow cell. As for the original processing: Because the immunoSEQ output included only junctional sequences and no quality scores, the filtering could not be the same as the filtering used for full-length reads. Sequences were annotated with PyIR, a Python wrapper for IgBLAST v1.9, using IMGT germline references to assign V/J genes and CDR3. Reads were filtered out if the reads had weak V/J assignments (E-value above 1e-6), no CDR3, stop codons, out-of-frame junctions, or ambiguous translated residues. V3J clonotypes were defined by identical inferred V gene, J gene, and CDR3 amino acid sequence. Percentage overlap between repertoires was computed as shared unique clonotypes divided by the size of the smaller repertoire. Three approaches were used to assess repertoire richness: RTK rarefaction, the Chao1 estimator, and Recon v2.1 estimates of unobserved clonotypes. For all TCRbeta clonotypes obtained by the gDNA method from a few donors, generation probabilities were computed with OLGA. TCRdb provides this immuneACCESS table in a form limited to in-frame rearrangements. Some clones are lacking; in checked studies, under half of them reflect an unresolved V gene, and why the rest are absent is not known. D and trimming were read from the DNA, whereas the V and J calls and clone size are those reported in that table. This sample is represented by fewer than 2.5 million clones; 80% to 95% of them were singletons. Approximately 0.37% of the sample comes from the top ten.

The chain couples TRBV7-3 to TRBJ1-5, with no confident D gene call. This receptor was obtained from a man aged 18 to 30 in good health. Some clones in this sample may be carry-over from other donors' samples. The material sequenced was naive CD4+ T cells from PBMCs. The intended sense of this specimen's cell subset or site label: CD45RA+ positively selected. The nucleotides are TGTGCCATCCTCAATCAGCCCCAGCATTTT. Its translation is CAILNQPQHF.